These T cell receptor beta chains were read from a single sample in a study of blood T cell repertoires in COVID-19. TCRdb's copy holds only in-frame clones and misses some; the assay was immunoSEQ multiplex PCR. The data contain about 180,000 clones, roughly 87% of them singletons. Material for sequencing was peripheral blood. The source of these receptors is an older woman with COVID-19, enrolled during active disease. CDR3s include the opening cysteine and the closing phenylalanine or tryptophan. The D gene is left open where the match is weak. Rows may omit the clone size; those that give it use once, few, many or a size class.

CDR3aa: CASSSRTGAGANVLTF; CDR3nt: TGTGCCAGTAGTTCCAGGACAGGAGCTGGGGCCAACGTCCTGACTTTC; j_gene: TRBJ2-6; abundance: NA; d_gene: TRBD1; v_gene: TRBV19
CDR3aa: CARSLAGQGLISNQPQHF; CDR3nt: TGTGCCAGAAGCTTAGCCGGACAGGGACTAATTAGCAATCAGCCCCAGCATTTT; j_gene: TRBJ1-5; abundance: NA; d_gene: NA; v_gene: TRBV7-5
CDR3aa: CSVESPGLRGYTF; CDR3nt: TGCAGCGTTGAATCGCCGGGATTAAGGGGCTACACCTTC; j_gene: TRBJ1-2; abundance: NA; d_gene: NA; v_gene: TRBV29-1
CDR3aa: CASSSNTGHGYTF; CDR3nt: TGTGCCAGCAGCTCTAACACAGGGCATGGCTACACCTTC; j_gene: TRBJ1-2; abundance: few; d_gene: NA; v_gene: TRBV27
CDR3aa: CASSPLASETQYF; CDR3nt: TGTGCCAGCTCACCACTAGCCTCCGAGACCCAGTACTTC; j_gene: TRBJ2-5; abundance: NA; d_gene: NA; v_gene: TRBV18
CDR3aa: CASSPGLGVGGELFF; CDR3nt: TGTGCCAGCAGCCCGGGACTAGGAGTAGGCGGGGAGCTGTTTTTT; j_gene: TRBJ2-2; abundance: NA; d_gene: TRBD2; v_gene: TRBV7-8
CDR3aa: CASSQEAGTDWGGELFF; CDR3nt: TGCGCCAGCAGCCAAGAAGCAGGGACAGACTGGGGCGGGGAGCTGTTTTTT; j_gene: TRBJ2-2; abundance: once; d_gene: TRBD1; v_gene: TRBV4-3
CDR3aa: CASATGVNYGYTF; CDR3nt: TGTGCCAGCGCTACGGGGGTAAACTATGGCTACACCTTC; j_gene: TRBJ1-2; abundance: NA; d_gene: NA; v_gene: TRBV27
CDR3aa: CASSIAAESYEQYF; CDR3nt: TGTGCCAGCAGTATTGCAGCGGAGAGCTACGAGCAGTACTTC; j_gene: TRBJ2-7; abundance: NA; d_gene: NA; v_gene: TRBV6-6
CDR3aa: CAIGRRQNNEQFF; CDR3nt: TGTGCCATTGGTCGGAGACAGAACAATGAGCAGTTCTTC; j_gene: TRBJ2-1; abundance: NA; d_gene: NA; v_gene: TRBV10-3
CDR3aa: CASSPGPVKQIGGAFF; CDR3nt: TGCGCCAGCAGCCCAGGCCCGGTGAAACAGATAGGAGGGGCTTTCTTT; j_gene: TRBJ1-1; abundance: NA; d_gene: NA; v_gene: TRBV4-1
CDR3aa: CASKREALYNEQFF; CDR3nt: TGTGCCAGTAAGCGGGAGGCCCTCTACAATGAGCAGTTCTTC; j_gene: TRBJ2-1; abundance: NA; d_gene: TRBD2; v_gene: TRBV19
CDR3aa: CASSTGGRGYTF; CDR3nt: TGTGCCAGCAGCACGGGGGGGCGTGGCTACACCTTC; j_gene: TRBJ1-2; abundance: NA; d_gene: NA; v_gene: TRBV28
CDR3aa: CASSLASRVRYTF; CDR3nt: TGTGCCAGCAGCTTAGCGTCCAGGGTCCGCTACACCTTC; j_gene: TRBJ1-2; abundance: NA; d_gene: NA; v_gene: TRBV7-2
CDR3aa: CASSRDRGPYEQYF; CDR3nt: TGTGCCAGCAGTCGGGACAGGGGCCCCTACGAGCAGTACTTC; j_gene: TRBJ2-7; abundance: NA; d_gene: TRBD1; v_gene: TRBV28
CDR3aa: CSVEAYRSGQYF; CDR3nt: TGCAGCGTTGAAGCGTACAGATCAGGGCAGTACTTC; j_gene: TRBJ2-7; abundance: NA; d_gene: NA; v_gene: TRBV29-1
CDR3aa: CASSDRQGAQETQYF; CDR3nt: TGCGCCAGCAGCGATCGTCAGGGGGCACAAGAGACCCAGTACTTC; j_gene: TRBJ2-5; abundance: NA; d_gene: TRBD1; v_gene: TRBV5-1
CDR3aa: CASSQDVSGRAFNEQYF; CDR3nt: TGTGCCAGCAGCCAAGATGTTAGCGGGAGGGCCTTTAACGAGCAGTACTTC; j_gene: TRBJ2-7; abundance: NA; d_gene: TRBD2; v_gene: TRBV3-1/TRBV3-2
CDR3aa: CASGERAFSGNTIYF; CDR3nt: TGTGCCAGCGGTGAGAGAGCGTTCTCTGGAAACACCATATATTTT; j_gene: TRBJ1-3; abundance: NA; d_gene: NA; v_gene: TRBV28
CDR3aa: CASSRTGTGNQPQHF; CDR3nt: TGTGCCAGCAGTCGCACAGGGACAGGCAATCAGCCCCAGCATTTT; j_gene: TRBJ1-5; abundance: few; d_gene: TRBD1; v_gene: TRBV6-2/TRBV6-3
CDR3aa: CASSQGIYGYTF; CDR3nt: TGCGCCAGCAGCCAGGGCATATATGGCTACACCTTC; j_gene: TRBJ1-2; abundance: NA; d_gene: NA; v_gene: TRBV5-1
CDR3aa: CASSEAGGNNQPQHF; CDR3nt: TGTGCCAGCAGTGAAGCCGGAGGGAATAATCAGCCCCAGCATTTT; j_gene: TRBJ1-5; abundance: NA; d_gene: NA; v_gene: TRBV6-1
CDR3aa: CASSLWEGTGNTIYF; CDR3nt: TGTGCCAGCTCACTCTGGGAGGGTACTGGAAACACCATATATTTT; j_gene: TRBJ1-3; abundance: NA; d_gene: NA; v_gene: TRBV18
CDR3aa: CASSIADRSMETQYF; CDR3nt: TGTGCCAGCAGTATCGCGGACAGGTCTATGGAGACCCAGTACTTC; j_gene: TRBJ2-5; abundance: NA; d_gene: TRBD1; v_gene: TRBV6-5
CDR3aa: CASSLGDRGRGYTF; CDR3nt: TGTGCCAGCAGCTTGGGTGACAGGGGAAGAGGCTACACCTTC; j_gene: TRBJ1-2; abundance: NA; d_gene: TRBD1; v_gene: TRBV5-8
CDR3aa: CASSQVSLGSGRPGEQYF; CDR3nt: TGTGCCAGCAGCCAAGTATCGCTCGGTAGCGGGAGACCGGGAGAGCAGTACTTC; j_gene: TRBJ2-7; abundance: NA; d_gene: TRBD2; v_gene: TRBV4-2
CDR3aa: CSVEGTRNTGELFF; CDR3nt: TGCAGCGTTGAGGGGACTAGGAACACCGGGGAGCTGTTTTTT; j_gene: TRBJ2-2; abundance: NA; d_gene: TRBD2; v_gene: TRBV29-1
CDR3aa: CASSRMISSYEQYF; CDR3nt: TGCGCCAGCAGCCGAATGATCAGCTCCTACGAGCAGTACTTC; j_gene: TRBJ2-7; abundance: NA; d_gene: NA; v_gene: TRBV4-3
CDR3aa: CAISGGLGNTEAFF; CDR3nt: TGTGCCATCAGCGGCGGCTTAGGGAACACTGAAGCTTTCTTT; j_gene: TRBJ1-1; abundance: NA; d_gene: NA; v_gene: TRBV10-3
CDR3aa: CASSPRGYTEAFF; CDR3nt: TGTGCCAGCAGCCCTAGGGGGTACACTGAAGCTTTCTTT; j_gene: TRBJ1-1; abundance: NA; d_gene: NA; v_gene: TRBV3-1/TRBV3-2
CDR3aa: CASSLVPGLSLEQYF; CDR3nt: TGTGCCAGCAGCTTAGTACCAGGGCTCAGCTTGGAGCAGTACTTC; j_gene: TRBJ2-7; abundance: NA; d_gene: NA; v_gene: TRBV7-2
CDR3aa: CASSVAQGGGYTF; CDR3nt: TGTGCCAGCAGCGTAGCTCAGGGGGGTGGCTACACCTTC; j_gene: TRBJ1-2; abundance: few; d_gene: TRBD1; v_gene: TRBV9
CDR3aa: CASSLVGGGRRSPLHF; CDR3nt: TGTGCCAGCAGCCTAGTGGGCGGGGGGCGTCGTTCACCCCTCCACTTT; j_gene: TRBJ1-6; abundance: NA; d_gene: NA; v_gene: TRBV7-2
CDR3aa: CSVASGGEQYF; CDR3nt: TGCAGCGTTGCCTCAGGGGGCGAGCAGTACTTC; j_gene: TRBJ2-7; abundance: few; d_gene: TRBD1; v_gene: TRBV29-1
CDR3aa: CASSLDRGTGNEQFF; CDR3nt: TGCGCCAGCAGCTTGGACAGGGGGACTGGCAATGAGCAGTTCTTC; j_gene: TRBJ2-1; abundance: NA; d_gene: TRBD1; v_gene: TRBV5-1
CDR3aa: CASSSINSIYGYTF; CDR3nt: TGTGCCAGCAGTTCCATTAACTCTATCTATGGCTACACCTTC; j_gene: TRBJ1-2; abundance: NA; d_gene: NA; v_gene: TRBV28
CDR3aa: CASSSRVPREQFF; CDR3nt: TGTGCCAGCAGCTCAAGAGTCCCTCGTGAGCAGTTCTTC; j_gene: TRBJ2-1; abundance: NA; d_gene: NA; v_gene: TRBV11-3
CDR3aa: CASSPTSGGITETQYF; CDR3nt: TGTGCCAGCAGCCCGACTAGCGGGGGAATTACTGAGACCCAGTACTTC; j_gene: TRBJ2-5; abundance: NA; d_gene: TRBD2; v_gene: TRBV9
CDR3aa: CASSDPRGAASGYDNEQFF; CDR3nt: TGTGCCAGCAGCGACCCTCGGGGGGCCGCTAGCGGGTACGACAATGAGCAGTTCTTC; j_gene: TRBJ2-1; abundance: few; d_gene: TRBD2; v_gene: TRBV9
CDR3aa: CASSPHRGETQYF; CDR3nt: TGTGCCAGCAGCCCCCATAGGGGAGAGACCCAGTACTTC; j_gene: TRBJ2-5; abundance: NA; d_gene: NA; v_gene: TRBV27
CDR3aa: CASSPTTGLQQETQYF; CDR3nt: TGCGCCAGCAGCCCTACGACAGGGCTCCAACAAGAGACCCAGTACTTC; j_gene: TRBJ2-5; abundance: NA; d_gene: TRBD1; v_gene: TRBV5-1
CDR3aa: CASTSQGLKSPLHF; CDR3nt: TGTGCCAGTACCTCACAGGGGTTAAAATCACCCCTCCACTTT; j_gene: TRBJ1-6; abundance: NA; d_gene: TRBD1; v_gene: TRBV19
CDR3aa: CASMLNSRNTEAFF; CDR3nt: TGTGCCAGCATGTTGAACAGCCGGAACACTGAAGCTTTCTTT; j_gene: TRBJ1-1; abundance: NA; d_gene: NA; v_gene: TRBV28
CDR3aa: CAIKEGTSGNNEQFF; CDR3nt: TGTGCCATCAAGGAGGGGACTAGCGGGAACAATGAGCAGTTCTTC; j_gene: TRBJ2-1; abundance: NA; d_gene: TRBD2; v_gene: TRBV10-3
CDR3aa: CASSSSGTGGSYNEQFF; CDR3nt: TGTGCCAGCAGCTCTTCCGGGACAGGGGGCTCCTACAATGAGCAGTTCTTC; j_gene: TRBJ2-1; abundance: NA; d_gene: TRBD1; v_gene: TRBV5-6
CDR3aa: CASSQDRGETQYF; CDR3nt: TGTGCCAGCAGCCAAGATAGGGGAGAGACCCAGTACTTC; j_gene: TRBJ2-5; abundance: NA; d_gene: NA; v_gene: TRBV3-1/TRBV3-2
CDR3aa: CASSLEGSGGQPQHF; CDR3nt: TGCGCCAGCAGCTTGGAGGGATCGGGAGGTCAGCCCCAGCATTTT; j_gene: TRBJ1-5; abundance: NA; d_gene: NA; v_gene: TRBV5-1
CDR3aa: CASSQEFLGEGGILTEAFF; CDR3nt: TGTGCCAGCAGCCAAGAGTTCTTAGGGGAAGGGGGTATTCTCACTGAAGCTTTCTTT; j_gene: TRBJ1-1; abundance: NA; d_gene: NA; v_gene: TRBV3-1/TRBV3-2